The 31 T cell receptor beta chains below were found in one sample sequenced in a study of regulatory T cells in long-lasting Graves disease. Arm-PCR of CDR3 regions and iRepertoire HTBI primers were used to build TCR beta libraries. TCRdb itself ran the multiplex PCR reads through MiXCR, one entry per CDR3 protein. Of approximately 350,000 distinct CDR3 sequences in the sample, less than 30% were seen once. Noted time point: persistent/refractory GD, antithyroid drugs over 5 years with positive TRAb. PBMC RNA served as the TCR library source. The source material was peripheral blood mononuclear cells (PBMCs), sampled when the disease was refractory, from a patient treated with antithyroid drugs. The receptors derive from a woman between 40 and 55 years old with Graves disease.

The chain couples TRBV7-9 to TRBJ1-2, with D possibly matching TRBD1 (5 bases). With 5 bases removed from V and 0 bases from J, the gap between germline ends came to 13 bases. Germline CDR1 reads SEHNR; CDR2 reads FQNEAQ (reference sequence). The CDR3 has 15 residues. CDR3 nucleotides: TGTGCCAGCAGCAAATCCGGGACCCCTAACTATGGCTACACCTTC. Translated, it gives CASSKSGTPNYGYTF.

CDR3 loop: CASRNHRDSSSYNEQFF. CDR3 in DNA: TGTGCCAGTAGGAACCACCGGGACTCGAGCTCCTACAATGAGCAGTTCTTC. The chain is built from TRBV19 and TRBJ2-1; TRBD2 might be the D (6 bases). The V and J ends lost 6 bases and 0 bases respectively, with 18 bases between them. The germline V gene has CDR1 LNHDA and CDR2 SQIVND (reference sequence). The CDR3 extends over 17 amino acids.

The CDR3 DNA is TGCAGCGCTGGCAGGGGGCAGACAGATACGCAGTATTTT. It yields the protein CSAGRGQTDTQYF. The chain carries TRBV29-1 and TRBJ2-3, with 8 bases that match TRBD1. V trimming: 7 bases; J trimming: 3 bases; junction bases outside the gene matches: 6. The CDR3 length is 13 residues. Germline-derived CDR1 and CDR2 are SQVTM and ANQGSEA.

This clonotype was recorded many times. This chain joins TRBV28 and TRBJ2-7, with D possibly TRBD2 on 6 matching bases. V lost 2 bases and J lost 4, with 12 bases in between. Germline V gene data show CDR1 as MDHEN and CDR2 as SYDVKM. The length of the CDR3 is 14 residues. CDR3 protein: CASSLGRELYEQYF. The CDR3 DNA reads TGTGCCAGCAGTTTAGGGCGGGAATTATACGAGCAGTACTTC.

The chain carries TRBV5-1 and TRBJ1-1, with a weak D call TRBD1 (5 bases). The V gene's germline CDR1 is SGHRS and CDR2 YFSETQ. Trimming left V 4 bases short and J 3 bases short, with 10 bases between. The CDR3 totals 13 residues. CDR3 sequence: CASSQDRYTEAFF. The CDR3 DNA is TGCGCCAGCAGCCAAGACAGATACACTGAAGCTTTCTTT.

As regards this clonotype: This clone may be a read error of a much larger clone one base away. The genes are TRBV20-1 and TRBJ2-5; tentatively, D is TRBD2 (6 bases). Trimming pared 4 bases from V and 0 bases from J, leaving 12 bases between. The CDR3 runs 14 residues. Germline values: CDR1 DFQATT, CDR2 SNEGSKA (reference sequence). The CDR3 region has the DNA TGCAGTGCTAATACCAGGGACTACCAAGAGACCCAGTACTTC. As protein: CSANTRDYQETQYF.

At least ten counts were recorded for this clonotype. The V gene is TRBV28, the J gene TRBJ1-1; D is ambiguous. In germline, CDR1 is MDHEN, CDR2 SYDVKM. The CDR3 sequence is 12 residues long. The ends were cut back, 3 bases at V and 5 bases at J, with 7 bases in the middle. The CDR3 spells CASSLDGTEAFF. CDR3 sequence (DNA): TGTGCCAGCAGTTTGGACGGGACTGAAGCTTTCTTT. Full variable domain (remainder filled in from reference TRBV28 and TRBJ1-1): DVKVTQSSRYLVKRTGEKVFLECVQDMDHENMFWYRQDPGLGLRLIYFSYDVKMKEKGDIPEGYSVSREKKERFSLILESASTNQTSMYLCASSLDGTEAFFGQGTRLTVV.

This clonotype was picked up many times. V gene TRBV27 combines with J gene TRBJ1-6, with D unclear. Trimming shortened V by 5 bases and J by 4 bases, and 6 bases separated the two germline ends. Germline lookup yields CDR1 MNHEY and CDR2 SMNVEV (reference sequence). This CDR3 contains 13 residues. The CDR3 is CASSPPYNSPLHF. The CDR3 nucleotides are TGTGCCAGCAGTCCCCCTTATAATTCACCCCTCCACTTT.

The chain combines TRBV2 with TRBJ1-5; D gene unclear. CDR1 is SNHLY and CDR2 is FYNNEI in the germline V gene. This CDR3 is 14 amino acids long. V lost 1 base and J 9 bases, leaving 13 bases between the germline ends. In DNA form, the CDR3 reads TGTGCCAGCAGTGAAGAGGCGGGAGAAGGGCCCCAGCATTTT. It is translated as CASSEEAGEGPQHF.

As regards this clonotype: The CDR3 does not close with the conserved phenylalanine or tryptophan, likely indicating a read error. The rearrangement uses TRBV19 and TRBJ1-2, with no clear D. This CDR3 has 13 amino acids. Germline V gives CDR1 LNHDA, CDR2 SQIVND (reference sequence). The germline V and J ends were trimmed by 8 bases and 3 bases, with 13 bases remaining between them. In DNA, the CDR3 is TGTGCCAGTTCACCGGGGTTTCACTATGGCTACACCCTC. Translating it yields CASSPGFHYGYTL.

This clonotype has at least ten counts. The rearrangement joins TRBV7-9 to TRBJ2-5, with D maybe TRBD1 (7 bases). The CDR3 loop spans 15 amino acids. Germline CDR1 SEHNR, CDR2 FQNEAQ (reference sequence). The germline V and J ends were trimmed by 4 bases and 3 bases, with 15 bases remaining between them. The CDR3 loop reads CASSYGGTVKETQYF. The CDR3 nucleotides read TGTGCCAGCAGCTACGGCGGGACAGTCAAAGAGACCCAGTACTTC.

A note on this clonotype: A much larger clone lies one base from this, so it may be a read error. CDR3 residues: CSARGLRETQYF. The CDR3 DNA reads as TGCAGTGCTAGAGGACTGCGGGAGACCCAGTACTTC. This rearrangement joins TRBV20-1 to TRBJ2-5; the D is unclear. The germline CDR1 and CDR2 sequences are DFQATT and SNEGSKA (reference sequence). Trimming removed 1 base at V and 5 bases at J, with 8 bases between. This CDR3 contains 12 residues.

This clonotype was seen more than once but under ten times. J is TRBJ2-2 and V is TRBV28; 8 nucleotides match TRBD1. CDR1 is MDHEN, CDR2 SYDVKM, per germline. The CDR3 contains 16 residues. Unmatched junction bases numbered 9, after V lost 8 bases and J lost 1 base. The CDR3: CASGSAGTGNTGELFF. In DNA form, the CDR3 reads TGTGCCAGCGGAAGTGCCGGGACAGGGAACACCGGGGAGCTGTTTTTT.

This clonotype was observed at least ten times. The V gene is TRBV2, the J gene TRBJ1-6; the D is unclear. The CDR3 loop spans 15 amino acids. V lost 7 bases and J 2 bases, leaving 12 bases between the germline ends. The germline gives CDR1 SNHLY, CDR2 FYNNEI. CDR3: CASIFTRAYNSPLHF. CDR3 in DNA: TGTGCCAGCATTTTCACCCGGGCCTATAATTCACCCCTCCACTTT.

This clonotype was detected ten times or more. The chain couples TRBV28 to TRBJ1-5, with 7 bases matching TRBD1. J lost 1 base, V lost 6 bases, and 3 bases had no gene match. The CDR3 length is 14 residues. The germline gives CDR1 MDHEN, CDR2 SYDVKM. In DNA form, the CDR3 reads TGTGCCAGCAGACAGGGGAAGAGCAATCAGCCCCAGCATTTT. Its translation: CASRQGKSNQPQHF.

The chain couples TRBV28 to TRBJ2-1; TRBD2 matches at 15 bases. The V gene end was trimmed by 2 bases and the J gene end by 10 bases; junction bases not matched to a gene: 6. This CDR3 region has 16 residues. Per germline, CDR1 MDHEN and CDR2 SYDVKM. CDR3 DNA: TGTGCCAGCAGTTTACGGACTAGCGGGAGGGGGCGCGAGCAGTTCTTC. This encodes CASSLRTSGRGREQFF.

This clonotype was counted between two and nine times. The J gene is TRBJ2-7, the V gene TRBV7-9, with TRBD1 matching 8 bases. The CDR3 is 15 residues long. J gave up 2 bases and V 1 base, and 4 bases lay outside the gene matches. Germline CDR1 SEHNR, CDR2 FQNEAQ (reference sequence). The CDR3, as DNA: TGTGCCAGCAGCTTAGGACAGGGGAAGACCTACGAGCAGTACTTC. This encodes CASSLGQGKTYEQYF.

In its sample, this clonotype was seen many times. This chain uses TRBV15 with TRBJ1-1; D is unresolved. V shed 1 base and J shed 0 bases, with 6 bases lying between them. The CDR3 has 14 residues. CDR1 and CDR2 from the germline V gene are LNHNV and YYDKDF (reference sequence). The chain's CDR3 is CATSRGTVNTEAFF. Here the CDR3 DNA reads TGTGCCACCAGCAGAGGGACCGTGAACACTGAAGCTTTCTTT. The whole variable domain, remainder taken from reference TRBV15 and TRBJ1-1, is DAMVIQNPRYQVTQFGKPVTLSCSQTLNHNVMYWYQQKSSQAPKLLFHYYDKDFNNEADTPDNFQSRRPNTSFCFLDIRSPGLGDTAMYLCATSRGTVNTEAFFGQGTRLTVV.

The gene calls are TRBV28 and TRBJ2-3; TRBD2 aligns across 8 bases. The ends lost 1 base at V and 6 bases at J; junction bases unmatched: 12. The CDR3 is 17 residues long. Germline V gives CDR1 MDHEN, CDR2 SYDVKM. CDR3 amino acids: CASSLSRGAGVRDTQYF. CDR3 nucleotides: TGTGCCAGCAGTTTATCAAGAGGAGCGGGAGTCCGGGATACGCAGTATTTT.

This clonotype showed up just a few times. CDR3 protein: CASSLVRRAMGDTQYF. In DNA, the CDR3 is TGTGCCAGCAGTTTAGTGCGGAGGGCCATGGGAGATACGCAGTATTTT. The chain recombines TRBV28 with TRBJ2-3; possible D gene TRBD2, 6 bases. The germline V gene encodes CDR1 MDHEN and CDR2 SYDVKM. Trimming cost V 2 bases and J 5 bases, with 17 bases left between them. The CDR3 loop spans 16 amino acids.

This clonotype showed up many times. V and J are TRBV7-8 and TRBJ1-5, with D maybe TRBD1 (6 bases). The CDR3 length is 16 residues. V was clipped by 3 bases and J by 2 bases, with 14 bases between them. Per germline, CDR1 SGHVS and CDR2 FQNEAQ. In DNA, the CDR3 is TGTGCCAGCAGCTTCCGCAGGGGCGGTGGCAATCAGCCCCAGCATTTT. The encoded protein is CASSFRRGGGNQPQHF. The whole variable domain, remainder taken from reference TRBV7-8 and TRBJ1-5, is GAGVSQSPRYKVAKRGQDVALRCDPISGHVSLFWYQQALGQGPEFLTYFQNEAQLDKSGLPSDRFFAERPEGSVSTLKIQRTQQEDSAVYLCASSFRRGGGNQPQHFGDGTRLSIL.

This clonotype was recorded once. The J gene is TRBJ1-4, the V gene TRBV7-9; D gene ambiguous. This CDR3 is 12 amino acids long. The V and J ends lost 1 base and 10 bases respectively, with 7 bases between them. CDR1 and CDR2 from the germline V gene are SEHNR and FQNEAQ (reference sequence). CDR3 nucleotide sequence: TGTGCCAGCAGCTTAGAATGGGGAAAACTGTTTTTT. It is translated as CASSLEWGKLFF. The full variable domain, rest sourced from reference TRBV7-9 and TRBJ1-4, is DTGVSQNPRHKITKRGQNVTFRCDPISEHNRLYWYRQTLGQGPEFLTYFQNEAQLEKSRLLSDRFSAERPKGSFSTLEIQRTEQGDSAMYLCASSLEWGKLFFGSGTQLSVL.

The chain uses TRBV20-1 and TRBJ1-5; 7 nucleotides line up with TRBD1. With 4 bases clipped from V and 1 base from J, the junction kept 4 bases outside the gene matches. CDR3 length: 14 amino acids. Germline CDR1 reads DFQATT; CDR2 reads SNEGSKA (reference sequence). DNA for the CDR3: TGCAGTGCTAACCGGGACAGCAGCAATCAGCCCCAGCATTTT. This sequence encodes CSANRDSSNQPQHF.

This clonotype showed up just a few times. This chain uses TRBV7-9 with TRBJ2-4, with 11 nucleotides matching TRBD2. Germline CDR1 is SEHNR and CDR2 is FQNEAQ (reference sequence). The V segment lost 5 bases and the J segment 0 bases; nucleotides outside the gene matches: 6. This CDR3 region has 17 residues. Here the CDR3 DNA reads TGTGCCAGCAGCCCCGGACTAGCGGGTAGAGCCAAAAACATTCAGTACTTC. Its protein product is CASSPGLAGRAKNIQYF.

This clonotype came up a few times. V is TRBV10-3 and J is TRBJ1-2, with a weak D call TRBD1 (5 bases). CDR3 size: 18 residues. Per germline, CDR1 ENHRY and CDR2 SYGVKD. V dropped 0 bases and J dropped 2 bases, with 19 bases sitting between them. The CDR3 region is CAISESSGGTLQNYGYTF. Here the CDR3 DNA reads TGTGCCATCAGTGAGTCCTCGGGGGGTACCCTACAGAACTATGGCTACACCTTC.

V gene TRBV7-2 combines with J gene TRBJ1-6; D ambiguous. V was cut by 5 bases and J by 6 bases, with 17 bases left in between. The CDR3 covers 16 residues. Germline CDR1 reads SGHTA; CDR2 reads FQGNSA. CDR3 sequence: CASSPRARRGNSPLHF. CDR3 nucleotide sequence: TGTGCCAGCAGCCCTCGCGCACGTCGGGGTAATTCACCCCTCCACTTT.

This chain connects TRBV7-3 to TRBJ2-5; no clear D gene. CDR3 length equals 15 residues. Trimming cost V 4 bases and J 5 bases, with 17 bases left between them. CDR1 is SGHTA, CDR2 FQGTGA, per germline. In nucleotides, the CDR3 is TGTGCCAGCAGCTATATGCCGGGTCCCCGGGAGACCCAGTACTTC. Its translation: CASSYMPGPRETQYF. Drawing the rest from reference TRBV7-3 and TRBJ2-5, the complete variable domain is GAGVSQTPSNKVTEKGKYVELRCDPISGHTALYWYRQSLGQGPEFLIYFQGTGAADDSGLPNDRFFAVRPEGSVSTLKIQRTERGDSAVYLCASSYMPGPRETQYFGPGTRLLVL.

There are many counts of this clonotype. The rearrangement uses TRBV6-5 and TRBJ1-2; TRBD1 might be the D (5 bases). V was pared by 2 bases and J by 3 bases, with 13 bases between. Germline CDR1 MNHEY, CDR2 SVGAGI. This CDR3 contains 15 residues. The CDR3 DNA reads TGTGCCAGCAGTTACAATGGGGCGTCGGACTATGGCTACACCTTC. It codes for CASSYNGASDYGYTF.

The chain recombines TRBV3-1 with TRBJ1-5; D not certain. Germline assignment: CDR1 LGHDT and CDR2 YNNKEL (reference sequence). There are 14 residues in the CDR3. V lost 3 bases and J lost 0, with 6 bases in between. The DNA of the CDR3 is TGTGCCAGCAGCCAGACACTTAGCAATCAGCCCCAGCATTTT. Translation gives CASSQTLSNQPQHF. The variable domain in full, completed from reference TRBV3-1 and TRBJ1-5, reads DTAVSQTPKYLVTQMGNDKSIKCEQNLGHDTMYWYKQDSKKFLKIMFSYNNKELIINETVPNRFSPKSPDKAHLNLHINSLELGDSAVYFCASSQTLSNQPQHFGDGTRLSIL.

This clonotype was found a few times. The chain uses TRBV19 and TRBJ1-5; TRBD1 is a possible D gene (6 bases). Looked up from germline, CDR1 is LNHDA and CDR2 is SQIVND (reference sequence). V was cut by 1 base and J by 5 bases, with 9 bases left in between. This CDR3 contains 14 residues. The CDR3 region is CASSIGTVDQPQHF. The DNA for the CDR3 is TGTGCCAGTAGTATAGGGACAGTGGATCAGCCCCAGCATTTT.

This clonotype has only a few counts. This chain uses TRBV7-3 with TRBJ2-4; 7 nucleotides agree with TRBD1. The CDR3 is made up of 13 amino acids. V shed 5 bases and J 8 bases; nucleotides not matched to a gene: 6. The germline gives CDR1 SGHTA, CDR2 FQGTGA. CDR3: CASSRDREHIQYF. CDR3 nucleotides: TGTGCCAGCAGCCGTGACAGGGAACACATTCAGTACTTC.